This T cell receptor (beta chain) was found in a study of cytomegalovirus exposure and HLA in healthy donors. This clone was seen only once. This sample includes further DNA sequences coding for the same CDR3. Use of 60 Vbeta and 13 Jbeta primers characterized the PCR. Assay used: immunoSEQ multiplex PCR; TCRdb lists only in-frame clones, some missing. In the table there are approximately 150,000 clones, roughly 83% of which are singletons. V shed 4 bases and J 0 bases; nucleotides not matched to a gene: 0. The V gene's germline CDR1 is LNHDA and CDR2 SQIVND (reference sequence). The CDR3 contains 15 residues.

The sample was PBMCs. The chain employs TRBV19 and TRBJ2-1, with 10 bases fitting TRBD2. This receptor was obtained from a young man in good health and CMV-seronegative. The CDR3 loop reads CASSTSGSSYNEQFF. DNA for the CDR3: TGTGCCAGTAGTACTAGCGGGAGCTCCTACAATGAGCAGTTCTTC.